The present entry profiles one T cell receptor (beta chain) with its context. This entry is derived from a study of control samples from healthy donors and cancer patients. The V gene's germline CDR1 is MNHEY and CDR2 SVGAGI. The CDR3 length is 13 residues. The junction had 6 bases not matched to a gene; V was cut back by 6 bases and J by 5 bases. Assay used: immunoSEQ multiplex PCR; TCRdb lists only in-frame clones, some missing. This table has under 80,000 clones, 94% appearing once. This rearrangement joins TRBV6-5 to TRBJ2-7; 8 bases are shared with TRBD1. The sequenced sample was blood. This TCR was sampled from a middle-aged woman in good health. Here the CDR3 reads CASRWQGADEQYF. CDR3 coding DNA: TGTGCCAGCAGGTGGCAGGGGGCGGACGAGCAGTACTTC.